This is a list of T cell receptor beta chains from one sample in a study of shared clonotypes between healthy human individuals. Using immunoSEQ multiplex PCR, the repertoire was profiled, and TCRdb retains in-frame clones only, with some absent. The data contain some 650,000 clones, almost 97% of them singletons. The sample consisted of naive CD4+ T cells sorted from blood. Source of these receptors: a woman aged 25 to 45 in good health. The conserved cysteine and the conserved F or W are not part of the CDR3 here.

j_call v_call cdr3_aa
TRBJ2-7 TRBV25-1 ASRGQLYEQY
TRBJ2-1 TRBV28 ASRVALAGNEQF
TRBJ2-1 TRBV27 ASSPIFLAPIGNEQF
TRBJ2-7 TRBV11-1 ASSSGQRNEQY
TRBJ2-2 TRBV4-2 ASSLHRVVTGELF
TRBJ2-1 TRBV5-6 ASSWGQGGSYNEQF
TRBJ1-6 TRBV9 ASRGSYNSPLH
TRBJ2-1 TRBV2 ASSDGTSGRRVKNEQF
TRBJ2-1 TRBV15 ATSRDPWGSGSVRNEQF
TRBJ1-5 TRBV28 ASTGAGQPQH
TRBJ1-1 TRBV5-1 ASSLDGQGGNTEAF
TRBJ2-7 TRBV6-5 ASSRGSPYEQY
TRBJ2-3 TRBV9 ASSQGTSWLTDTQY
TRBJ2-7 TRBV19 ASSIGGLAGRGQY
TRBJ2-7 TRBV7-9 ASSLVGRENGEQY
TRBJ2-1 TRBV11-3 ASSLVFGADEQF